This passage covers 12 T cell receptor beta chains from one sample sequenced in a study of T cells in Graves' hyperthyroidism and ophthalmopathy. Amplified regions were TCR beta CDR3 sequences from RNA transcripts. The HTBI primer set drove a first-round RT-PCR of the TCR CDR3. TCRdb independently ran MiXCR on the multiplex PCR reads; one entry per CDR3 protein. The sample consists of around 600,000 distinct CDR3 sequences, over 12% of them appearing once. The specimen was blood. Receptors originate from a woman under 30 with Graves' ophthalmopathy.

The sample holds one count of this clonotype. A much larger clone lies a single base off, so this may be a read error. The gene calls are TRBV3-1 and TRBJ2-5; TRBD1 matches at 10 bases. The CDR3 runs 16 residues. CDR1 and CDR2 from the germline V gene are LGHDT and YNNKEL (reference sequence). V gave up 6 bases and J gave up 3 bases; unmatched junction bases: 10. As DNA, the CDR3 is TGTGCCAGCAGAGGGGAAGGACAGGGGGACGAAGAGACCCAGTACTTC. Its protein is CASRGEGQGDEETQYF.

This clonotype was counted a few times. The chain combines TRBV13 with TRBJ2-1, with D perhaps TRBD2 (5 bases). The CDR3 loop spans 17 amino acids. V gave up 0 bases and J gave up 0 bases, with 12 bases separating them. Germline V CDR1 and CDR2: PRHDT, FYEKMQ (reference sequence). The CDR3 sequence: CASSLGTNPFSYNEQFF. The DNA for the CDR3 is TGTGCCAGCAGCTTAGGGACTAACCCTTTCTCCTACAATGAGCAGTTCTTC.

The sample holds many counts of this clonotype. This chain uses TRBV24-1 with TRBJ1-5; D remains unclear. The CDR3 spans 12 residues. Per the germline V gene, CDR1 is KGHDR and CDR2 is SFDVKD. V was clipped by 5 bases and J by 4 bases, with 5 bases between them. Here the CDR3 DNA reads TGTGCCACCAGTGTAAGGAATCAGCCCCAGCATTTT. Protein product: CATSVRNQPQHF.

This clonotype was found a few times. This chain joins TRBV12-5 and TRBJ2-5; TRBD2 matches 7 bases. CDR1 and CDR2 from the germline V gene are LGHNT and FRNRAP. Unmatched junction bases numbered 8, after V lost 6 bases and J lost 4 bases. This CDR3 comprises 14 residues. CDR3 residues: CASGRGSRVETQYF. The CDR3 DNA sequence: TGTGCTAGTGGCCGCGGGAGTCGGGTAGAGACCCAGTACTTC.

V is TRBV19 and J is TRBJ1-6; D gene unclear. The CDR3 is 13 amino acids. V lost 0 bases and J 8 bases, leaving 5 bases between the germline ends. The germline V gene has CDR1 LNHDA and CDR2 SQIVND (reference sequence). DNA of the CDR3: TGTGCCAGTAGTATAGATCGGGATTCACCCCTCCACTTT. Translated: CASSIDRDSPLHF.

This clonotype was counted at least ten times. The rearrangement uses TRBV7-2 and TRBJ2-3; D might be TRBD2 (6 bases). Germline loops: CDR1 SGHTA, CDR2 FQGNSA. The CDR3 is 15 residues long. V lost 0 bases and J lost 5, with 12 bases in between. The CDR3 reads CASSLALGEVDTQYF. As DNA, the CDR3 is TGTGCCAGCAGCTTAGCGCTTGGGGAGGTAGATACGCAGTATTTT.

The table lists this clonotype with many counts. This chain's CDR3 is CSVNPGTHSTDTQYF. CDR3 DNA sequence: TGCAGTGTCAACCCTGGGACCCATAGCACAGATACGCAGTATTTT. The chain is built from TRBV20-1 and TRBJ2-3, with D possibly being TRBD1 or TRBD2 (5 bases each). Between the trimmed V and J ends, which lost 7 bases and 0 bases, there was a span of 17 bases. The V gene's germline CDR1 is DFQATT and CDR2 SNEGSKA (reference sequence). The CDR3 has 15 residues.

Many counts were recorded for this clonotype. The chain joins TRBV5-1 to TRBJ2-5, with D possibly being TRBD1 (5 bases). CDR1 SGHRS and CDR2 YFSETQ come from the germline V gene. The V end was cut by 0 bases, the J end by 3 bases, with 9 bases between. CDR3 size: 14 residues. For the CDR3, the DNA is TGCGCCAGCAGCTTGGCGTCGACAGAAGAGACCCAGTACTTC. Protein: CASSLASTEETQYF.

This clonotype was counted many times. This chain joins TRBV7-3 and TRBJ1-2, with 10 bases aligning to TRBD1. CDR3 size: 12 residues. V lost 8 bases to trimming and J lost 6 bases; unmatched junction nucleotides: 3. Germline CDR1 is SGHTA and CDR2 is FQGTGA. The CDR3 is CASGGTGDGYTF. CDR3 in DNA: TGTGCCAGCGGAGGGACAGGGGATGGCTACACCTTC.

This chain links TRBV7-9 with TRBJ1-2; tentatively, D is TRBD1 (5 bases). The ends were cut back, 0 bases at V and 7 bases at J, with 12 bases in the middle. The CDR3 runs to 14 residues. Germline CDR1 reads SEHNR; CDR2 reads FQNEAQ (reference sequence). CDR3: CASSLASRGGGYTF. The DNA of the CDR3 is TGTGCCAGCAGCTTAGCGTCTCGGGGGGGTGGCTACACCTTC.

This clonotype was detected ten times or more. The chain uses TRBV10-3 and TRBJ2-3; 14 bases map to TRBD2. CDR1 and CDR2 (germline): ENHRY, SYGVKD. The CDR3 is 14 amino acids. The junction had 4 bases not matched to a gene; V was cut back by 11 bases and J by 3 bases. The CDR3 sequence: CALGTSGSTDTQYF. CDR3 DNA sequence: TGTGCCCTCGGGACTAGCGGGAGTACAGATACGCAGTATTTT.

In this sample, this clonotype turned up a few times. V is TRBV4-1 and J is TRBJ1-1, with no clear D. CDR1 and CDR2 from the germline V gene are MGHRA and YSYEKL. V lost 0 bases to trimming and J lost 0 bases, with 8 bases between them. CDR3 size: 15 residues. The CDR3 is CASSQDMGVNTEAFF. Written as DNA, the CDR3 is TGCGCCAGCAGCCAAGATATGGGAGTGAACACTGAAGCTTTCTTT.